This T cell receptor (beta chain) was found in a study of T cell responses to AZD1222 COVID-19 vaccine. Profiling relied on immunoSEQ multiplex PCR, and the TCRdb table lists in-frame clones only, not all of them. This table holds some 150,000 clones, roughly nine tenths found once. Remarks on this clone: What it binds is not known.

Trimming left V 1 base short and J 11 bases short, with 14 bases between. Germline lookup yields CDR1 LGHDT and CDR2 YNNKEL (reference sequence). This CDR3 spans 13 amino acids. Regarding the study as a whole: White British ancestry dominated among donors, who included more females, and clonal diversity was possibly underestimated.

The V call is TRBV3-1 (or the pseudogene TRBV3-2), the J call TRBJ1-1; no reliable D call. This clonotype was sampled from an adult in good health. Here the sequenced sample was peripheral blood, taken on day 0 of AZD1222 vaccination. DNA of the CDR3: TGTGCCAGCAGCCAAGGTAGGGCGGTTAGGGCTTTCTTT. It yields the protein CASSQGRAVRAFF.